Sequencing of this TCR beta chain was carried out in a study of CD4 and CD8 cells across lung adenocarcinoma regions. V lost 6 bases and J lost 7, with 19 bases in between. Germline V gene data show CDR1 as MNHNS and CDR2 as SASEGT. The CDR3 extends over 15 amino acids. This clonotype has only one observation. The patients had localized lung adenocarcinoma, a non-small cell subtype. TCRdb analysed the PCR reads with MiXCR anew, one entry per CDR3 protein. The sample has 8,400 or so distinct CDR3 sequences; 46% are singletons. The TCR was taken from a female donor with lung adenocarcinoma. The CD4 and CD8 labels of this study may be unreliable. The chain employs TRBV6-1 and TRBJ2-1; D might be TRBD2 (5 bases). The sequenced sample was CD4+ T cells from the margin of a lung tumor. The CDR3 loop reads CASRRPAVGANEQFF. In nucleotides, the CDR3 is TGTGCCAGCAGACGCCCGGCAGTGGGAGCAAATGAGCAGTTCTTC.